The clone carrying this T cell receptor (beta chain) occurred a few times. The data derive from a study of blood T cells in healthy people across ages. Background on the study: With template switching, about one barcoded beta molecule was captured per two T cells.

There are 14 residues in the CDR3. Trimming took 2 bases from V and 0 from J, leaving 5 bases between them. Germline values: CDR1 MNHNY, CDR2 SVGAGI (reference sequence). A second PCR of 7 to 11 cycles used a sample-barcoded 5' primer and a J-beta primer mix. In TCRdb, the 5' RACE reads were re-called with MiXCR into one record per CDR3 protein. The data show 800,000 to 950,000 distinct CDR3 sequences, around 49% seen once. This clonotype originated in a man aged 25 to 40 in good health. Sequenced material: blood. V gene TRBV6-6 combines with J gene TRBJ1-5; D unclear. CDR3 nucleotides: TGTGCCAGCAGTTACACGGGTAGCAATCAGCCCCAGCATTTT. Amino acid sequence: CASSYTGSNQPQHF.